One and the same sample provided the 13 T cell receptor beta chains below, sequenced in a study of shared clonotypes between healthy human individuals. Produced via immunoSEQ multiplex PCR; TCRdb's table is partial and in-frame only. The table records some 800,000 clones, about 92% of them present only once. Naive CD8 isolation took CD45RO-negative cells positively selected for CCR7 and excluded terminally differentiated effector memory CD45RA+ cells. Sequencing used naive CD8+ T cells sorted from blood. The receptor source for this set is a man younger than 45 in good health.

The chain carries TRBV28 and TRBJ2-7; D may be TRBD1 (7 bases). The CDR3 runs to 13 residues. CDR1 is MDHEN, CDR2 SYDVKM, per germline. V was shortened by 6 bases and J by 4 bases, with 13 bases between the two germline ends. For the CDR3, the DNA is TGTGCCAGCAGCAGGGGGGCGGGGTACGAGCAGTACTTC. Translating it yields CASSRGAGYEQYF.

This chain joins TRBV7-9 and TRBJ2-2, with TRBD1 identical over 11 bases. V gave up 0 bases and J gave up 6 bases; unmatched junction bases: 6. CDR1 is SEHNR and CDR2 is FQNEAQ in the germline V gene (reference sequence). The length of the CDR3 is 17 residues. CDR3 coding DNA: TGTGCCAGCAGCTTAGCAGGACAGGGGGCATCCTCCGGGGAGCTGTTTTTT. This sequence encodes CASSLAGQGASSGELFF. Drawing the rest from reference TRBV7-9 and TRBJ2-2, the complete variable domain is DTGVSQNPRHKITKRGQNVTFRCDPISEHNRLYWYRQTLGQGPEFLTYFQNEAQLEKSRLLSDRFSAERPKGSFSTLEIQRTEQGDSAMYLCASSLAGQGASSGELFFGEGSRLTVL.

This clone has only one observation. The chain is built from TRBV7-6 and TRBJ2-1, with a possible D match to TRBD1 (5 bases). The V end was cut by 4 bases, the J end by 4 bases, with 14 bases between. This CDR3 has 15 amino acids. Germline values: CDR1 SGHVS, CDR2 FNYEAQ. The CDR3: CASSSDTKPYNEQFF. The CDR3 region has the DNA TGTGCCAGCAGCTCGGACACCAAACCATACAATGAGCAGTTCTTC.

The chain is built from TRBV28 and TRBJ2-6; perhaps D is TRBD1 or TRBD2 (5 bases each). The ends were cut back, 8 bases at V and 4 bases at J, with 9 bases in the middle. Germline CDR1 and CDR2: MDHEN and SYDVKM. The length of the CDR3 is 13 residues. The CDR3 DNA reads TGTGCCAGCTGGGGGTTGGGGGCCAACGTCCTGACTTTC. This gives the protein CASWGLGANVLTF.

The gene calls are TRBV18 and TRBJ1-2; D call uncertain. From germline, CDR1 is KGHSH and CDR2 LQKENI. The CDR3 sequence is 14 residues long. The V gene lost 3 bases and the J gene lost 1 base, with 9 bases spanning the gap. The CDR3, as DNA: TGTGCCAGCTCACCGGCTCCGGTTAACTATGGCTACACCTTC. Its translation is CASSPAPVNYGYTF.

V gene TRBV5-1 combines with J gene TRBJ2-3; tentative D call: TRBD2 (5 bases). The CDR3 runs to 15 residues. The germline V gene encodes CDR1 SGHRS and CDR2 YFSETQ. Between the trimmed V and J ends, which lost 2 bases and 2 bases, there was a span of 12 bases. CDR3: CASSFFGVDTDTQYF. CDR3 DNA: TGCGCCAGCAGCTTTTTCGGGGTGGACACAGATACGCAGTATTTT.

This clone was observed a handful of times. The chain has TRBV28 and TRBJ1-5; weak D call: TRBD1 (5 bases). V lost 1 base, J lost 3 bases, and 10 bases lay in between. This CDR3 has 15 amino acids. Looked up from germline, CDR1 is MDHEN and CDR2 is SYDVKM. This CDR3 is CASSLSRALNQPQHF. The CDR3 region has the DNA TGTGCCAGCAGTTTATCCAGGGCACTCAATCAGCCCCAGCATTTT.

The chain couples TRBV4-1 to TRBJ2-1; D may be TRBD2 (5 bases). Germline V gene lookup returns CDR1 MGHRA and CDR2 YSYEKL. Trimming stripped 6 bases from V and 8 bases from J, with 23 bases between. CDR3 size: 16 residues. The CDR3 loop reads CASSLAHNEANDEQFF. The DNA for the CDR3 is TGCGCCAGCAGTCTAGCCCACAATGAGGCTAACGATGAGCAGTTCTTC.

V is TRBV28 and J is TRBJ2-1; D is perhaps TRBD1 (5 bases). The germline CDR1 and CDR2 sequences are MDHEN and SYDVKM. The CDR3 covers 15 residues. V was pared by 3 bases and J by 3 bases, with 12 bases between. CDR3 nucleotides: TGTGCCAGCAGTTTCCCGGCGACAGACTACAATGAGCAGTTCTTC. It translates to CASSFPATDYNEQFF.

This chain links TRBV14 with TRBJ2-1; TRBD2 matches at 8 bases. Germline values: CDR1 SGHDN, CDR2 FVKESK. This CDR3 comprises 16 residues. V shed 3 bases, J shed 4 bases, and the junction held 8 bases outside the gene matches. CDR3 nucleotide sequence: TGTGCCAGCAGCCACTCGACTAGCGAGCCATACAATGAGCAGTTCTTC. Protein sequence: CASSHSTSEPYNEQFF.

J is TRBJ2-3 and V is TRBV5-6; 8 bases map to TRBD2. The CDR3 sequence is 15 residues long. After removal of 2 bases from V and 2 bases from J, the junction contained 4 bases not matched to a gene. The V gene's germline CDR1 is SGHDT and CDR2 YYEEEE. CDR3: CASSLLAENTDTQYF. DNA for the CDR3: TGTGCCAGCAGCTTACTAGCGGAAAACACAGATACGCAGTATTTT.

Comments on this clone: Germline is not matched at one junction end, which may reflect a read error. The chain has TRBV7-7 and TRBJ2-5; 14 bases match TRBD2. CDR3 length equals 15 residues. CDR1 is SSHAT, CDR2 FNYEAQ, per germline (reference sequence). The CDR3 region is CASSLGLAGGETQYF. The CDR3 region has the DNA TGTGCTAGCAGCTTAGGACTAGCGGGAGGCGAGACCCAGTACTTC.

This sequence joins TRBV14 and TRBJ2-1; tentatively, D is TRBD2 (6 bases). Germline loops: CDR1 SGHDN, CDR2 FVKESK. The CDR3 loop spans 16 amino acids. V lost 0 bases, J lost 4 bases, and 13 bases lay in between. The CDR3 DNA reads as TGTGCCAGCAGCCAAGATACGGGAGACGGATACAATGAGCAGTTCTTC. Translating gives CASSQDTGDGYNEQFF.